Listed below are T cell receptor beta chains from one sample, sequenced in a study of post-analysis software for immune sequencing data. MiXCR, applied by TCRdb to the PCR reads, yields one record per CDR3 protein. The sample gives more than 500,000 distinct CDR3 sequences, around 34% of which show up once; 4.5% to 7.5% is in the top ten. Material: blood. The receptors were gathered from a girl younger than 18 with multiple sclerosis. The CDR3 runs from the conserved cysteine through the conserved F or W. D genes are given only for firm matches. Only some rows state a clone size, as once, few, many or a class for expanded clones.

J	V	D	size	CDR3	DNA
TRBJ2-1	TRBV14	TRBD2	few	CASSQVGLAVYNEQFF	TGTGCCAGCAGCCAAGTAGGGCTAGCGGTCTACAATGAGCAGTTCTTC
TRBJ2-1	TRBV7-8	-	many	CASSPLGPGIWQFF	TGTGCCAGCAGCCCGCTAGGGCCAGGTATCTGGCAGTTCTTC
TRBJ2-3	TRBV5-1	-	few	CASRGGRGTDTQYF	TGCGCCAGCAGAGGAGGGAGGGGGACGGATACGCAGTATTTT
TRBJ1-5	TRBV4-1	-	few	CASSPFYSQSNQPQHF	TGCGCCAGCAGCCCCTTCTACAGTCAGAGCAATCAGCCCCAGCATTTT
TRBJ1-2	TRBV7-9	-	-	CASSRMVPQANYGYTF	TGTGCCAGCAGCCGAATGGTCCCACAAGCTAACTATGGCTACACCTTC
TRBJ2-1	TRBV7-9	-	few	CASSLVGARSGENNEQFF	TGTGCCAGCAGCTTAGTGGGGGCGCGGTCCGGGGAAAACAATGAGCAGTTCTTC
TRBJ2-5	TRBV11-1	-	few	CASSSRRRETQYF	TGTGCCAGCAGCTCGAGACGGCGGGAGACCCAGTACTTC
TRBJ1-2	TRBV5-1	-	few	CASSLGRAGYGYTF	TGCGCCAGCAGCTTAGGCAGGGCCGGCTATGGCTACACCTTC
TRBJ2-5	TRBV5-6	-	-	CASSLVGRDSAQETQYF	TGTGCCAGCAGCTTGGTGGGACGGGACTCGGCTCAAGAGACCCAGTACTTC
TRBJ1-2	TRBV29-1	-	-	CSVEAQGGGYTF	TGCAGCGTTGAGGCGCAAGGCGGTGGCTACACCTTC
TRBJ1-2	TRBV29-1	-	-	CSADAGTDNYGYTF	TGCAGCGCCGATGCGGGGACGGATAACTATGGCTACACCTTC
TRBJ2-5	TRBV12-3/TRBV12-4	-	few	CASSLGDASQETQYF	TGTGCCAGCAGTTTAGGGGACGCCTCCCAAGAGACCCAGTACTTC
TRBJ2-7	TRBV20-1	-	-	CSARDLGYEQYF	TGCAGTGCTAGAGATCTTGGCTACGAGCAGTACTTC
TRBJ2-1	TRBV7-9	TRBD2	many	CASSLTLQRGNEQFF	TGTGCCAGCAGCTTAACGTTACAGCGGGGGAATGAGCAGTTCTTC
TRBJ2-3	TRBV6-5	-	few	CASRHEAKTDTQYF	TGTGCCAGCAGGCACGAAGCCAAGACAGATACGCAGTATTTT
TRBJ2-5	TRBV3-1	-	-	CASSQPGRQFEETQYF	TGTGCCAGCAGCCAACCGGGACGCCAATTCGAGGAGACCCAGTACTTC
TRBJ2-1	TRBV12-3/TRBV12-4	TRBD2	-	CASSPGTRYLNEQFF	TGTGCCAGCAGTCCCGGGACTAGATATCTCAATGAGCAGTTCTTC
TRBJ1-2	TRBV9	-	-	CASSVEAHLIHNYGYTF	TGTGCCAGCAGCGTAGAGGCCCATTTGATCCACAACTATGGCTACACCTTC
TRBJ2-7	TRBV5-1	-	-	CASSGRVQAPSDEQYF	TGCGCCAGCAGCGGTAGGGTACAGGCCCCTTCGGACGAGCAGTACTTC
TRBJ1-2	TRBV11-2	-	-	CASSLISDGLYGYTF	TGTGCCAGCAGCTTAATATCAGACGGACTCTATGGCTACACCTTC
TRBJ2-1	TRBV5-6	-	-	CASRGARSILRSYNEQFF	TGTGCCAGCAGAGGGGCTCGCTCCATACTCCGCTCCTACAATGAGCAGTTCTTC
TRBJ2-3	TRBV3-1	TRBD2	-	CASSRTAGGPDTQYF	TGTGCCAGCAGCCGCACAGCGGGGGGGCCGGATACGCAGTATTTT
TRBJ1-2	TRBV28	-	-	CASSYGDRNYGYTF	TGTGCCAGCAGTTACGGGGATCGTAACTATGGCTACACCTTC
TRBJ2-4	TRBV28	-	-	CASSPPLAAKNIQYF	TGTGCCAGCAGTCCCCCCCTAGCAGCCAAAAACATTCAGTACTTC
TRBJ2-5	TRBV4-1	-	-	CASSPPLDEGSQYF	TGCGCCAGCAGCCCCCCGTTGGATGAAGGGTCCCAGTACTTC
TRBJ2-2	TRBV7-3	-	-	CASSSDQGGHTGELFF	TGTGCCAGCAGCTCAGATCAGGGGGGTCACACCGGGGAGCTGTTTTTT
TRBJ2-1	TRBV14	-	-	CASSPDSNYNEQFF	TGTGCCAGCAGTCCGGACAGCAATTACAATGAGCAGTTCTTC
TRBJ2-5	TRBV7-9	-	-	CASSGLPNEQYF	TGTGCCAGCAGCGGATTACCCAATGAGCAGTACTTC
TRBJ1-1	TRBV15	-	few	CATSRVQGQRVNTEAFF	TGTGCCACCAGCAGAGTTCAGGGACAAAGGGTGAACACTGAAGCTTTCTTT
TRBJ2-3	TRBV5-1	-	-	CASSWAVLADTQYF	TGCGCCAGCAGCTGGGCGGTACTTGCAGATACGCAGTATTTT
TRBJ2-5	TRBV15	TRBD2	few	CATSRLAGGQETQYF	TGTGCCACCAGCAGACTAGCGGGGGGCCAAGAGACCCAGTACTTC
TRBJ2-1	TRBV12-3/TRBV12-4	-	many	CASSFGEDSPYNEQFF	TGTGCCAGCAGTTTCGGTGAGGACAGTCCCTACAATGAGCAGTTCTTC
TRBJ2-7	TRBV5-1	-	few	CASSLGRGGSFYEQYF	TGCGCCAGCAGCTTGGGGCGTGGGGGTTCCTTCTACGAGCAGTACTTC
TRBJ2-3	TRBV3-1	-	-	CASSQRGSADTQYF	TGTGCCAGCAGCCAAAGGGGAAGCGCAGATACGCAGTATTTT
TRBJ2-7	TRBV28	TRBD2	few	CASSTAAGGGAYEQYF	TGTGCCAGCAGTACAGCGGCGGGAGGGGGAGCCTACGAGCAGTACTTC
TRBJ1-1	TRBV24-1	-	-	CATSAPGASNTEAFF	TGTGCCACCAGTGCCCCCGGGGCCTCGAACACTGAAGCTTTCTTT
TRBJ2-5	TRBV20-1	-	-	CSASGPWEQETQYF	TGCAGTGCTAGTGGGCCATGGGAACAAGAGACCCAGTACTTC
TRBJ2-7	TRBV7-9	TRBD1	-	CASNIGQGEQYF	TGTGCCAGCAACATCGGACAGGGCGAGCAGTACTTC
TRBJ2-3	TRBV28	-	few	CASSPRFDTQYF	TGTGCCAGCAGTCCGCGGTTCGATACGCAGTATTTT
TRBJ2-1	TRBV20-1	TRBD2	-	CSARVPAGAAAEQFF	TGCAGTGCTAGAGTTCCAGCGGGGGCCGCCGCTGAGCAGTTCTTC
TRBJ1-5	TRBV20-1	-	-	CSAKWVGNQTQHF	TGCAGTGCCAAGTGGGTGGGCAATCAGACCCAGCATTTT
TRBJ2-5	TRBV7-8	-	-	CASSLGLWAGAKETQYF	TGTGCCAGCAGCTTAGGGCTGTGGGCAGGGGCCAAAGAGACCCAGTACTTC
TRBJ2-4	TRBV9	-	few	CASSGSGDIQYF	TGTGCCAGCAGCGGATCTGGGGACATTCAGTACTTC
TRBJ2-7	TRBV6-1	-	-	CASSEKVHISYEQYF	TGTGCCAGCAGTGAGAAGGTTCACATCTCCTACGAGCAGTACTTC
TRBJ2-3	TRBV2	-	-	CASGPGGSTDTQYF	TGTGCCAGCGGCCCAGGTGGGAGCACAGATACGCAGTATTTT
TRBJ2-1	TRBV11-2	-	-	CASSLDRSGWADEQFF	TGTGCCAGCAGCTTAGATAGGTCTGGGTGGGCGGATGAGCAGTTCTTC
TRBJ2-1	TRBV7-2	-	few	CASSLGGTPGGEQFF	TGTGCCAGCAGCTTGGGCGGGACTCCTGGGGGTGAGCAGTTCTTC
TRBJ1-2	TRBV18	-	-	CASGGLGHYGYTF	TGTGCCAGCGGCGGTCTGGGCCACTATGGCTACACCTTC
TRBJ1-5	TRBV7-9	-	-	CASSLEYRRGSNQPQHF	TGTGCCAGCAGCTTAGAGTATCGGCGGGGAAGCAATCAGCCCCAGCATTTT